Included here is one T cell receptor (beta chain) sequence, with context. The antigen is unknown. The data derive from a study of cytomegalovirus exposure and HLA in healthy donors. Study results and limitations: For cytomegalovirus status, the classifier reportedly gave diagnoses with high specificity and sensitivity. Solely CMV serostatus was available to characterize immune exposure.

V was trimmed by 6 bases and J by 0 bases, leaving 15 bases between them. Germline CDR1 reads LGHNA; CDR2 reads YSLEER. There are 17 residues in the CDR3. PCR amplification relied on 60 Vbeta primers (plus 13 Jbeta primers). This table comes from immunoSEQ multiplex PCR, and its TCRdb copy is limited to in-frame clones, with some not included. The repertoire includes some 150,000 clones, roughly 80% of them detected once, and around 6.7% sits in the top ten. The V call is TRBV4-3, the J call TRBJ2-6; a weak D match, TRBD2 (5 bases). Sequenced sample: PBMCs. The TCR sequence derives from a woman aged 30 to 39 in good health and CMV-seropositive. CDR3 sequence (DNA): TGCGCCAGCAGTTGGCTGGTTGCGGGCTCTGGGGCCAACGTCCTGACTTTC. As protein: CASSWLVAGSGANVLTF.